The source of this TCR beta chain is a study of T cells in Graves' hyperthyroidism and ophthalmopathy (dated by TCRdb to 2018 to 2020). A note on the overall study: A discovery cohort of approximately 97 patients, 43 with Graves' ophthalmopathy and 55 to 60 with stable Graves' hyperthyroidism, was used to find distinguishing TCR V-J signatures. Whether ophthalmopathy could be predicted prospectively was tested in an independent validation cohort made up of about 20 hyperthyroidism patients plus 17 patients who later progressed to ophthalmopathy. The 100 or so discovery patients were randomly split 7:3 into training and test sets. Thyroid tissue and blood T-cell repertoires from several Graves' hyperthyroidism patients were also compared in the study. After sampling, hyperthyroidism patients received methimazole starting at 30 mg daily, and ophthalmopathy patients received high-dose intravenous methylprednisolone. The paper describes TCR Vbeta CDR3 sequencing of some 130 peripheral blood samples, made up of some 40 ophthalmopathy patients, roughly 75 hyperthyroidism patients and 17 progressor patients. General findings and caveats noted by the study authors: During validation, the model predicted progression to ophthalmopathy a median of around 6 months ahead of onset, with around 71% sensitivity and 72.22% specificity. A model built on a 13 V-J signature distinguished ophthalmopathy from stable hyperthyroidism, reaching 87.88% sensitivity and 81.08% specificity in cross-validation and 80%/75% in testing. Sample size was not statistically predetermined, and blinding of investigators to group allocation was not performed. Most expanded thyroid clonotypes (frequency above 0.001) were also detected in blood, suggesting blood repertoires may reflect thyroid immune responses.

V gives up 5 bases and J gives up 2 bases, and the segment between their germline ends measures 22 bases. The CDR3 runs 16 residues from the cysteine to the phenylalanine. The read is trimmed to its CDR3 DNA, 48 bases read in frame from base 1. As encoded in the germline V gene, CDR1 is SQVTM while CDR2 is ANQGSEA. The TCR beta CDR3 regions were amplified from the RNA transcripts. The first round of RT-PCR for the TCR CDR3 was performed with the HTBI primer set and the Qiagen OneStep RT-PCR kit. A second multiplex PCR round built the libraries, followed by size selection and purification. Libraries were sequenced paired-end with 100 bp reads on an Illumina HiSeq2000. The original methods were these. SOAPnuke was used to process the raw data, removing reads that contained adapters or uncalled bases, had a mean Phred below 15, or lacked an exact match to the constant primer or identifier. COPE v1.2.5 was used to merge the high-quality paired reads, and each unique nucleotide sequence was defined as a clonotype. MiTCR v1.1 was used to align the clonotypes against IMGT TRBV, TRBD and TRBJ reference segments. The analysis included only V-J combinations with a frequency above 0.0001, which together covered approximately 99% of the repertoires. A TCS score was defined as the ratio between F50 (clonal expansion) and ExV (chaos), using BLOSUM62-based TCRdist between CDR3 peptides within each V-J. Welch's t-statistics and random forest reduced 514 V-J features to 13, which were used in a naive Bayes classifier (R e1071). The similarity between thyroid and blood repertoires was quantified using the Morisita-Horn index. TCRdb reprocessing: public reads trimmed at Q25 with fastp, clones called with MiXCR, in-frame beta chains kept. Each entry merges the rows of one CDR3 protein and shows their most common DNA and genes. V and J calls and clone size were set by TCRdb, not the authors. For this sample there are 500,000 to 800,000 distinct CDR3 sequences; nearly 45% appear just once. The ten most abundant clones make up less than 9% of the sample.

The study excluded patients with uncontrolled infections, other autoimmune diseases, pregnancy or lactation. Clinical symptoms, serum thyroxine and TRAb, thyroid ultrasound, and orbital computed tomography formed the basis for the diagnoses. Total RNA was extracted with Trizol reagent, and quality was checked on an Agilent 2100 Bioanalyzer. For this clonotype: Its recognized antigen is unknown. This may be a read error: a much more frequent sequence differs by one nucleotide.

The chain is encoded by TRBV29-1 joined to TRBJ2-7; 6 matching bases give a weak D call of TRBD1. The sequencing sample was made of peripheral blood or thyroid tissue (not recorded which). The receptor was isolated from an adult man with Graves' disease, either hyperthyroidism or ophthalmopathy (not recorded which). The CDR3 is CSVRTPGQTSPYEQYF. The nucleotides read TGCAGCGTTCGAACACCCGGACAGACCAGCCCCTACGAGCAGTACTTC.